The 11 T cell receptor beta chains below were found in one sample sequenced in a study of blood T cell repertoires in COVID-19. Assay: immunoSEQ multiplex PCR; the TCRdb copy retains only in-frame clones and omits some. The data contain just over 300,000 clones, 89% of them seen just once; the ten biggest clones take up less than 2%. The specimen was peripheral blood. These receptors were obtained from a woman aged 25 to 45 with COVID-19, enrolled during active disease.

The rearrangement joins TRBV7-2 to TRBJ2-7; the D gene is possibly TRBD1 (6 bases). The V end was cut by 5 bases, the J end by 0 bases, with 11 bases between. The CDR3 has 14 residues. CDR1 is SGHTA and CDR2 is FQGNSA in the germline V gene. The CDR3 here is CASSPMGASYEQYF. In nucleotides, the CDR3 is TGTGCCAGCAGCCCGATGGGGGCCTCCTACGAGCAGTACTTC.

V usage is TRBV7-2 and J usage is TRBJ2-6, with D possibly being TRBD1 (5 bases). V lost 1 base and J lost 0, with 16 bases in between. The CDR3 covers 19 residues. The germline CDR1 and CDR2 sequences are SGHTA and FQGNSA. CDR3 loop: CASSLEVPTAISGANVLTF. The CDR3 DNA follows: TGTGCCAGCAGCTTAGAGGTTCCGACAGCAATCTCTGGGGCCAACGTCCTGACTTTC.

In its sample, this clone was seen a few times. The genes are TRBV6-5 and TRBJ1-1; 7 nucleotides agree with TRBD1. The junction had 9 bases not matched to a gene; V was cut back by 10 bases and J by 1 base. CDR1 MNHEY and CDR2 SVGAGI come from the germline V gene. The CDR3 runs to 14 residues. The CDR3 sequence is CAIPPGGPNTEAFF. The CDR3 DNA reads TGTGCCATCCCACCAGGGGGACCGAACACTGAAGCTTTCTTT.

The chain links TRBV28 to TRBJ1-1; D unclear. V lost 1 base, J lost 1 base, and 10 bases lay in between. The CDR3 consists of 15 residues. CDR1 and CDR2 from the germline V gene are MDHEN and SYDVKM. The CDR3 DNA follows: TGTGCCAGCAGTTTATTTTCGGGAAAGAACACTGAAGCTTTCTTT. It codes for CASSLFSGKNTEAFF.

As DNA, the CDR3 is TGTGCCAGCAGCTTAGGGCCAGGTAGCTCCTACAATGAGCAGTTCTTC. It is translated as CASSLGPGSSYNEQFF. The J gene is TRBJ2-1, the V gene TRBV7-6; D gene ambiguous. CDR1 is SGHVS and CDR2 is FNYEAQ in the germline V gene. The CDR3 spans 16 residues. The V gene lost 1 base and the J gene lost 0 bases, with 10 bases spanning the gap.

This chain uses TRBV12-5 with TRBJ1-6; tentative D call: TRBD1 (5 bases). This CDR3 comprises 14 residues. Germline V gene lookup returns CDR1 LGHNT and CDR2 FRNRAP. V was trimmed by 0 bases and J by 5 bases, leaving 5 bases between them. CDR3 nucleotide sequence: TGTGCTAGTGGTTTGGTAGGGGATAATTCACCCCTCCACTTT. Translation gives CASGLVGDNSPLHF.

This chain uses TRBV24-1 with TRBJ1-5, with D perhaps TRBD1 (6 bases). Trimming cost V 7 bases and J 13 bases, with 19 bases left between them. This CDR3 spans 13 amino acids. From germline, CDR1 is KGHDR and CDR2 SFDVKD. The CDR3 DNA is TGTGCCACCAGCGCAAGGGGGAGTGGACCTCAGCATTTT. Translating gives CATSARGSGPQHF.

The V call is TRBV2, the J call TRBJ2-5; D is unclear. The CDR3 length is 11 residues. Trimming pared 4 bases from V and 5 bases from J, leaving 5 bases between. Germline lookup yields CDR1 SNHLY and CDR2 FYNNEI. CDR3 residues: CASSASETQYF. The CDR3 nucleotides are TGTGCCAGCAGTGCGTCGGAGACCCAGTACTTC. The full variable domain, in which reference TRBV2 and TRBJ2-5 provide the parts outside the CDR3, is EPEVTQTPSHQVTQMGQEVILRCVPISNHLYFYWYRQILGQKVEFLVSFYNNEISEKSEIFDDQFSVERPDGSNFTLKIRSTKLEDSAMYFCASSASETQYFGPGTRLLVL.

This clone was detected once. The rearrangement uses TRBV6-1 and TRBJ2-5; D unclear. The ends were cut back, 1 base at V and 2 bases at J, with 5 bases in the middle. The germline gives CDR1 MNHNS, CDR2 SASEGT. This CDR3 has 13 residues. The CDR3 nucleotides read TGTGCCAGCAGTGAAGGGCTTCAAGAGACCCAGTACTTC. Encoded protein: CASSEGLQETQYF.

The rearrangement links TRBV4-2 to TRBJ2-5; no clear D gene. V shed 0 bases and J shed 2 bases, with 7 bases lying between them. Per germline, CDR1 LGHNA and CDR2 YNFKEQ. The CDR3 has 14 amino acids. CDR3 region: CASSQERQQETQYF. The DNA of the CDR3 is TGTGCCAGCAGCCAAGAGAGGCAGCAAGAGACCCAGTACTTC.

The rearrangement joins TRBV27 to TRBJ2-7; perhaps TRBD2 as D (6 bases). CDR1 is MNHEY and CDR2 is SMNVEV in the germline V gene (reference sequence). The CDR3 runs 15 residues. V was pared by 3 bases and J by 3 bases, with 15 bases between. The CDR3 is CASSLRRETNYEQYF. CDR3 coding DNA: TGTGCCAGCAGTTTGAGGCGGGAAACCAACTACGAGCAGTACTTC.